The 11 T cell receptor beta chains below come from one sample, sequenced in a study of a mutant IDH1 vaccine in newly diagnosed glioma (dated by TCRdb to the early 2020s). The intended sense of this specimen's time point label: week 23, last vaccination. Every vaccine dose consisted of 300 ug of a 20-mer mutant IDH1 peptide in Montanide, administered subcutaneously together with topical imiquimod. The method was the immunoSEQ multiplex PCR assay. TCRdb re-hosts the immuneACCESS table, in-frame sequences only. Its copies lack some clones; in the studies checked, an unresolved V gene accounts for under half of them, and the cause for the rest is not known. A total of about 82,000 clones appear in this sample, roughly 85% of them only once. Under 2.5% of the sample is in the top ten clones. No antigen has been assigned to these receptors. The source material was PBMCs, sampled from a glioma patient whose treatment included an IDH1 peptide vaccine. The receptor source for this set is a man aged 25-40 years with glioma. Some clones in this sample may be carry-over from other donors' samples.

The chain couples TRBV7-9 to TRBJ1-1; D unresolved. The germline V and J ends were trimmed by 1 base and 7 bases, with 16 bases remaining between them. There are 15 residues in the CDR3. Germline assignment: CDR1 SEHNR and CDR2 FQNEAQ (reference sequence). CDR3 nucleotides: TGTGCCAGCAGCTTAGTTTTCAGCTCGCCGGTTGAAGCTTTCTTT. Translation gives CASSLVFSSPVEAFF. The variable domain in full, completed from reference TRBV7-9 and TRBJ1-1, reads DTGVSQNPRHKITKRGQNVTFRCDPISEHNRLYWYRQTLGQGPEFLTYFQNEAQLEKSRLLSDRFSAERPKGSFSTLEIQRTEQGDSAMYLCASSLVFSSPVEAFFGQGTRLTVV.

J is TRBJ2-1 and V is TRBV6-6; 7 bases are shared with TRBD1. CDR3 length: 16 residues. Germline V gives CDR1 MNHNY, CDR2 SVGAGI (reference sequence). With 2 bases clipped from V and 2 bases from J, the junction kept 6 bases outside the gene matches. In DNA, the CDR3 is TGTGCCAGCAGTTACCCCGCAGGGGGAACCTACAATGAGCAGTTCTTC. Amino acid sequence: CASSYPAGGTYNEQFF.

This chain joins TRBV4-1 and TRBJ2-1; D unresolved. Germline lookup yields CDR1 MGHRA and CDR2 YSYEKL. This CDR3 has 13 residues. V was cut by 3 bases and J by 8 bases, with 11 bases left in between. CDR3 protein: CASSHLQTDEQFF. The CDR3 DNA follows: TGCGCCAGCAGCCACCTTCAGACCGATGAGCAGTTCTTC.

The chain recombines TRBV14 with TRBJ1-1, with D maybe TRBD1 (5 bases). Germline V gives CDR1 SGHDN, CDR2 FVKESK. The V and J ends lost 4 bases and 0 bases respectively, with 18 bases between them. The CDR3 extends over 17 amino acids. CDR3 DNA sequence: TGTGCCAGCAGCCGAAATAAGGGGATGGCTATGAACACTGAAGCTTTCTTT. Translating it yields CASSRNKGMAMNTEAFF.

V and J are TRBV5-1 and TRBJ2-1; TRBD2 aligns across 12 bases. CDR3 length: 18 amino acids. V was clipped by 2 bases and J by 1 base; unmatched bases: 7. Looked up from germline, CDR1 is SGHRS and CDR2 is YFSETQ. Written as DNA, the CDR3 is TGCGCCAGCAGCTTTTTCACACTAGCGGGAGGTTCCTACAATGAGCAGTTCTTC. Protein product: CASSFFTLAGGSYNEQFF.

This chain connects TRBV9 to TRBJ2-3; 10 positions match TRBD2. The CDR3 contains 15 residues. Losses at the gene ends were 4 bases for V and 2 bases for J; bases not matched to a gene: 4. The germline V gene has CDR1 SGDLS and CDR2 YYNGEE. CDR3 in DNA: TGTGCCAGCAGCTTCGGGACTAGCGACACAGATACGCAGTATTTT. Translated, it gives CASSFGTSDTDTQYF.

V gene TRBV30 combines with J gene TRBJ1-2; D gene uncertain. This CDR3 is 13 amino acids long. V was cut by 0 bases and J by 3 bases, with 8 bases left in between. Germline-derived CDR1 and CDR2 are GTSNPN and SVGIG (reference sequence). CDR3 sequence reads: CAWSVDFDYGYTF. The CDR3 coding sequence is TGTGCCTGGAGTGTCGATTTCGACTATGGCTACACCTTC.

This clone was seen just once. The rearrangement uses TRBV5-1 and TRBJ2-1; D call uncertain. The CDR3 loop spans 12 amino acids. The V gene's germline CDR1 is SGHRS and CDR2 YFSETQ. Trimming removed 0 bases at V and 7 bases at J, with 5 bases between. The CDR3 reads CASSLAGNEQFF. In DNA, the CDR3 is TGCGCCAGCAGCTTGGCGGGTAATGAGCAGTTCTTC.

This clone has more than one count but fewer than ten. The gene calls are TRBV1 and TRBJ2-3; TRBD1, the table's D call, was not compared with the DNA. TRBV1 is recorded as a pseudogene. This CDR3 has 16 amino acids. The CDR3 region has the DNA TGCACCAGCAGCCAAGCTAGAGAGGGACAAGGGGATACGCAGTATTTT. This gives the protein CTSSQAREGQGDTQYF.

V usage is TRBV9 and J usage is TRBJ1-2; D unresolved. The length of the CDR3 is 12 residues. Germline CDR1 and CDR2: SGDLS and YYNGEE. V was trimmed by 8 bases and J by 8 bases, leaving 16 bases between them. CDR3 loop: CASSPHRQGYTF. The CDR3, as DNA: TGTGCCAGTTCACCCCATAGGCAGGGCTACACCTTC.

Only one count was recorded for this clone. The chain combines TRBV7-7 with TRBJ1-5; a possible D gene is TRBD1 (5 bases). Per germline, CDR1 SSHAT and CDR2 FNYEAQ (reference sequence). V dropped 1 base and J dropped 1 base, with 8 bases sitting between them. This CDR3 spans 15 amino acids. CDR3 DNA sequence: TGTGCCAGCAGCTTAGGGGGGGGGAGCAATCAGCCCCAGCATTTT. Encoded protein: CASSLGGGSNQPQHF.